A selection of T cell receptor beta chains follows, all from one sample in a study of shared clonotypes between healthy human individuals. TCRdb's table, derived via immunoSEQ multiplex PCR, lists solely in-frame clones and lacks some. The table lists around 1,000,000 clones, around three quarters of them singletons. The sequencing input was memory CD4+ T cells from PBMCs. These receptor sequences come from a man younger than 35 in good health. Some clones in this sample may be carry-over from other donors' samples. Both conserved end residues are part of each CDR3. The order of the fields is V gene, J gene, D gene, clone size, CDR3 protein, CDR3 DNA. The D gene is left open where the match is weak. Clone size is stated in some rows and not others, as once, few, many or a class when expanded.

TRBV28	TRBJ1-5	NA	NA	CASSLGGNSNQPQHF	TGTGCCAGCAGTTTAGGAGGGAATAGCAATCAGCCCCAGCATTTT
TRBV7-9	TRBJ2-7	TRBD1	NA	CASSRAGTAGEQYF	TGTGCCAGCAGCCGAGCCGGGACAGCCGGTGAGCAGTACTTC
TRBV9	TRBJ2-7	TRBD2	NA	CASSVVGTSGTEQYF	TGTGCCAGCAGCGTAGTAGGGACTAGCGGCACCGAGCAGTACTTC
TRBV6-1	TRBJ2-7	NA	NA	CGTALTSPSSYEQYF	TGTGGCACGGCCCTAACATCCCCGAGCTCCTACGAGCAGTACTTC
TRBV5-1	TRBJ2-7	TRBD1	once	CASSDPGQGYEQYF	TGCGCCAGCAGCGACCCGGGACAGGGCTACGAGCAGTACTTC
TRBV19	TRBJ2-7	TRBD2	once	CASSKASGTEQYF	TGTGCCAGTAGTAAGGCTAGCGGGACCGAGCAGTACTTC
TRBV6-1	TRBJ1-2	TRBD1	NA	CASSGTGGRGGYTF	TGTGCCAGCAGCGGGACAGGGGGCAGGGGTGGCTACACCTTC
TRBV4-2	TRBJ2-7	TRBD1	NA	CASSQGGQLEQYF	TGTGCCAGCAGCCAAGGGGGACAGCTCGAGCAGTACTTC
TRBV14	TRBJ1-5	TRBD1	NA	CASSQGQGGGQPQHF	TGTGCCAGCAGCCAGGGACAGGGAGGTGGCCAGCCCCAGCATTTT
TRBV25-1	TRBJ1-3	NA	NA	CASAHTPMENTIYF	TGTGCCAGCGCTCATACACCGATGGAAAACACCATATATTTT
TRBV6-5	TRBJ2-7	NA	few	CASRERAGISYEQYF	TGTGCCAGCAGGGAGAGGGCAGGCATTTCCTACGAGCAGTACTTC
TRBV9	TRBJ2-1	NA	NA	CASSVSGGVTYNEQFF	TGTGCCAGCAGCGTATCTGGAGGGGTAACCTACAATGAGCAGTTCTTC
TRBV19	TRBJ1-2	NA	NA	CASSISSARRGYTF	TGTGCCAGTAGTATATCTTCGGCCCGCCGAGGCTACACCTTC
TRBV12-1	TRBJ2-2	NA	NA	CASSFGAGECTYTGELFF	TGTGCCAGCAGCTTTGGAGCGGGAGAATGTACCTACACCGGGGAGCTGTTTTTT
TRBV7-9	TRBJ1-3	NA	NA	CASSLSPNSGNTIYF	TGTGCCAGCAGCTTATCGCCGAACTCTGGAAACACCATATATTTT
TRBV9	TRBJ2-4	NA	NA	CASSVTTQGFQYF	TGTGCCAGCAGCGTAACTACACAAGGGTTTCAGTACTTC
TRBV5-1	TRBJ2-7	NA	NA	CASSLVGTGSYEQYF	TGCGCCAGCAGCTTGGTGGGCACAGGTTCCTACGAGCAGTACTTC
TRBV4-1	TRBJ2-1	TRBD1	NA	CASSQGQGVSNEQFF	TGCGCCAGCAGCCAAGGACAGGGAGTGAGCAATGAGCAGTTCTTC
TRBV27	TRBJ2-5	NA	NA	CASSLSAGHQTQYF	TGTGCCAGCAGTTTATCGGCAGGGCACCAGACCCAGTACTTC
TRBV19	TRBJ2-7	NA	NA	CASSVEQGTHEQYF	TGTGCCAGTAGTGTCGAACAGGGTACCCACGAGCAGTACTTC
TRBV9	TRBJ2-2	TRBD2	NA	CASSVGTSGPNTGELFF	TGTGCCAGCAGCGTAGGCACTAGCGGGCCGAACACCGGGGAGCTGTTTTTT
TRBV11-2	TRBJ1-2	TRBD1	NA	CASSLDGGQGYGYTF	TGTGCCAGCAGCTTAGATGGGGGACAGGGGTACGGCTACACCTTC
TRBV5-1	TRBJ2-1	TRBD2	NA	CASSPLAGSSYNEQFF	TGCGCCAGCAGCCCACTAGCGGGAAGCTCCTACAATGAGCAGTTCTTC
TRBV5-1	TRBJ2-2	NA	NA	CASRSRGISTGELFF	TGCGCCAGCAGGTCGAGGGGGATTAGCACCGGGGAGCTGTTTTTT
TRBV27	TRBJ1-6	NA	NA	CASGTGFTSPLHF	TGTGCCAGTGGAACAGGGTTCACTTCACCCCTCCACTTT